Listed below are T cell receptor beta chains from one sample, sequenced in a study of shared T cell receptors in the human thymus. Some clones are missing from TCRdb's copy, which holds only in-frame ones; the method was immunoSEQ multiplex PCR. Counted here are hundreds of thousands of clones, around 82% occurring once; the ten biggest clones make up more than 0.01%. These sequences were also reported in another study, on human thymus T cells.

Sequencing was carried out using thymocytes. These receptors all stem from a boy in the first two years of life with a congenital heart defect. The conserved cysteine and the conserved F or W are not part of the CDR3 here. Rows give clone size only sometimes, using once, few, many, or a class for an expanded clone.

J,V,size,CDR3
TRBJ2-1,TRBV6-4,few,ASSDWRYNEQF
TRBJ2-3,TRBV9,.,ASSVEKTSGTTDTQY
TRBJ1-5,TRBV4-2,few,ASSRRLSNQPQH
TRBJ1-2,TRBV4-1,once,ASSQPGKNYGYT
TRBJ1-1,TRBV20-1,.,STRGNTEAF
TRBJ1-2,TRBV5-8,.,ASSLAGDGYT
TRBJ2-3,TRBV5-1,.,ASSLVGGRDTQY
TRBJ2-2,TRBV5-1,.,ASSFLQGSGELF
TRBJ2-1,TRBV9,.,ASSGPPAGSNEQF
TRBJ2-2,TRBV5-1,.,ASSLILAGGPSELF
TRBJ2-1,TRBV4-3,.,ASSPRIPGTSGRIAYNEQF
TRBJ1-1,TRBV19,.,ASSIPRTQMTF
TRBJ1-2,TRBV5-1,.,ASSQLPGQGFLG
TRBJ2-2,TRBV28,.,ASSLREGNTGELF
TRBJ1-2,TRBV6-5,.,ASSYPRTGGEYGYT
TRBJ2-1,TRBV4-2,.,ASSRRRATAPRSQHNEQF
TRBJ1-2,TRBV2,.,ASRRQENYGYT
TRBJ2-2,TRBV19,.,ASTPSSTGELF
TRBJ2-2,TRBV4-2,.,ASSYSYKGAGELF
TRBJ2-7,TRBV28,.,ASSLTKTSGRPYEQY
TRBJ2-7,TRBV27,.,ASSQGPAGDEQY
TRBJ1-1,TRBV29-1,.,SVEETGSTEAF
TRBJ2-5,TRBV28,.,ASSREGGETQY
TRBJ2-7,TRBV29-1,.,SVEGLAGENGEQY
TRBJ2-7,TRBV30,few,AWSRGRGHEQY